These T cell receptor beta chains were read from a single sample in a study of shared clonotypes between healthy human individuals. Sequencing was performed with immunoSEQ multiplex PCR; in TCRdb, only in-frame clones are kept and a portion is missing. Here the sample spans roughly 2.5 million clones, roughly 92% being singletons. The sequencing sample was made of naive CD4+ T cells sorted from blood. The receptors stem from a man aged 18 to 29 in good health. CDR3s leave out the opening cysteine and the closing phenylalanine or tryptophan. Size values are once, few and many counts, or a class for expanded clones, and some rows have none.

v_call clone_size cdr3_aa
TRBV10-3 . AISETLQGTEAF
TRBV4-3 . ASSQENAPGEKLF
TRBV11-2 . ASSLWPTSSGGQQETQY
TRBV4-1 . ASSQTPRASNEKLF
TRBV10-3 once AINPGQFSSGANVLT
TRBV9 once ASSVTGHSKETQY
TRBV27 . ASSWTSVKAYNEQF
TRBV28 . ASRRSGTGREKLF
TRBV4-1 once ASSQDFPLPISSYNSPLH
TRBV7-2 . ASSLGPAGGDNEQF
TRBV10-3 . ATTGQYTGELF
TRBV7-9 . ASSLGTSTNVETQY
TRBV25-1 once ASSEPGTSGSRAAF
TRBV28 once ASSSGDYGYT
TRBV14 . ASSQAPGPQETQY
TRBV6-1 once ASSELGRSGYGYT
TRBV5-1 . ASSLSQGRSEQY
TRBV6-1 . ASSERVRLAISTDTQY
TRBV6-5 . ASSYLTGGHEQY
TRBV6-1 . ASSEPGGYT
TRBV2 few ASRRTSGPTDTQY
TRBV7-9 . ASSLVAGPYNEQF
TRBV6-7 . ASSDRGRSGRSYEQY
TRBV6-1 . ASRDRVHEQF
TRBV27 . ASRRLGLDMNTEAF
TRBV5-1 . ASSSTNSHNEQF
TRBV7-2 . ASSSGLFGEQY
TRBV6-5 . ASRQGFNQPQH
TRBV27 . ASSVRQGIYGYT
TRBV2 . ASSEMPHTEAF
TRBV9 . ASKSGQGETQY
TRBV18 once ASSPYEGSDTQY
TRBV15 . ATSRPTTSEAF
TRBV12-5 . ASGSQVAAKETQY
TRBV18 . ASSPVVYEQY
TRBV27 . ASSLSRRETQY